One sample yielded the 5 T cell receptor beta chains listed below, sequenced in a study of T cells after yellow fever vaccination (dated by TCRdb to about 2019). The sample's treatment or condition label, decoded: live attenuated yellow fever vaccine strain. The library was built by means of 5' RACE. The sequencer listed for this sample is Illumina HiSeq 2500. TCRdb trimmed public reads at Q25 via fastp, called clones via MiXCR and kept in-frame beta chains. Each entry is one CDR3 protein sequence, shown with its most common DNA and genes. The sample table contains 550,000 or so distinct CDR3 sequences; only one count was recorded for approximately 21% of them. The ten largest clones represent 14% of the sample. This specimen consisted of PBMCs, obtained 15 days after the yellow fever booster vaccination. Source of these receptors: a man between 25 and 39 years old who received the YFV17D yellow fever vaccine.

The genes are TRBV6-1 and TRBJ2-7, with 14 bases identical to TRBD2. The CDR3 has 13 residues. V shed 10 bases and J 4 bases; nucleotides not matched to a gene: 3. Germline lookup yields CDR1 MNHNS and CDR2 SASEGT. Here the CDR3 DNA reads TGTGCCACCGGGACTAGCGGGAGTTACGAGCAGTACTTC. Its protein product is CATGTSGSYEQYF.

The chain combines TRBV9 with TRBJ2-1; 14 nucleotides line up with TRBD2. V lost 4 bases to trimming and J lost 7 bases; unmatched junction nucleotides: 4. The V gene's germline CDR1 is SGDLS and CDR2 YYNGEE. The CDR3 runs 15 residues. This CDR3 reads CASSPRTSGRNEQFF. For the CDR3, the DNA is TGTGCCAGCAGCCCGAGGACTAGCGGGAGGAATGAGCAGTTCTTC. Complete variable domain (other parts from reference TRBV9 and TRBJ2-1): DSGVTQTPKHLITATGQRVTLRCSPRSGDLSVYWYQQSLDQGLQFLIQYYNGEERAKGNILERFSAQQFPDLHSELNLSSLELGDSALYFCASSPRTSGRNEQFFGPGTRLTVL.

The CDR3 reads CASSTREGRDSPLHF. CDR3 sequence (DNA): TGCGCCAGCAGCACCCGCGAGGGGCGAGATTCACCCCTCCACTTT. The chain is built from TRBV5-1 and TRBJ1-6; TRBD1 might be the D (5 bases). V lost 4 bases and J lost 8, with 16 bases in between. The germline gives CDR1 SGHRS, CDR2 YFSETQ. CDR3 length: 15 amino acids.

The chain combines TRBV20-1 with TRBJ2-7; possibly TRBD1 for D (5 bases). The CDR3 length is 11 residues. With 4 bases removed from V and 6 bases from J, the gap between germline ends came to 10 bases. Germline V gene lookup returns CDR1 DFQATT and CDR2 SNEGSKA (reference sequence). For the CDR3, the DNA is TGCAGTGCTAACCAGGGCCGCGAGCAGTACTTC. Translating it yields CSANQGREQYF.

In this sample, this clonotype turned up a few times. This chain joins TRBV7-2 and TRBJ2-5, with D possibly TRBD1 on 6 matching bases. CDR1 and CDR2 (germline): SGHTA, FQGNSA. Trimming removed 5 bases at V and 4 bases at J, with 11 bases between. The length of the CDR3 is 13 residues. For the CDR3, the DNA is TGTGCCAGCAGCGACAGGAAAGGAGAGACCCAGTACTTC. Translated, it gives CASSDRKGETQYF.